This T cell receptor beta chain is drawn from a study of T-cell memory formation after mild COVID-19. Study context: TCR clustering was largely donor specific.

The germline gives CDR1 DFQATT, CDR2 SNEGSKA (reference sequence). This CDR3 has 14 residues. V was shortened by 6 bases and J by 1 base, with 15 bases between the two germline ends. Findings of the study overall: Clones that shrank (day 15 to 85) were balanced CD4/CD8, whereas later expanders leaned CD4+.

Constant-segment primers served in 5'RACE that generated TCR alpha and TCR beta cDNA libraries bearing sample barcodes and UMIs. TCRdb reanalysed the 5' RACE reads using MiXCR and keeps one entry per CDR3 protein. The sample records about 110,000 distinct CDR3 sequences, 15% to 20% being singletons. This clonotype was picked up a small number of times. Its target is not known. The clonotype was recovered from a man aged 18 to 29 who had mild COVID-19 (a few samples of this study predate the infection). Cell type and time point are not known. Sequenced: PBMCs or a T cell subset sorted from them (not recorded which). V and J are TRBV20-1 and TRBJ1-1; no firm D call. DNA of the CDR3: TGCAGTGCCCCCGGCCGTACCGGGAACACTGAAGCTTTCTTT. It is translated as CSAPGRTGNTEAFF.